This TCR beta chain was sequenced during a study of beta chain features in type 1 diabetes. Study conclusions and caveats: VDJ junctions in type 1 diabetes patients carried more deletions and fewer insertions. Shorter TCRB CDR3s, moderately but significantly so, marked every one of the four CD4+ subsets in Type 1 diabetes patients.

CDR1 and CDR2 from the germline V gene are SGHDN and FVKESK. Trimming took 9 bases from V and 5 from J; bases not matched to a gene: 6. This CDR3 comprises 12 residues. Comments on this clone: Its matching antigen is unknown.

Expressed TCRB transcripts were sequenced, since all the RNA that had been isolated was reverse transcribed. The table came from immunoSEQ multiplex PCR; TCRdb's copy has only in-frame clones and leaves some out. The sample has about 620,000 clones; roughly a sixth are singletons. One heparinised draw, averaging about 110 mL, was taken per donor. Sequenced material: naive CD4+ T cells from blood. The chain employs TRBV14 and TRBJ1-2; 7 bases align to TRBD1. The sequence was collected from a man younger than 35 in good health. The CDR3 sequence is CARQGFSYGYTF. CDR3 coding DNA: TGTGCCAGACAGGGGTTCTCATATGGCTACACCTTC.